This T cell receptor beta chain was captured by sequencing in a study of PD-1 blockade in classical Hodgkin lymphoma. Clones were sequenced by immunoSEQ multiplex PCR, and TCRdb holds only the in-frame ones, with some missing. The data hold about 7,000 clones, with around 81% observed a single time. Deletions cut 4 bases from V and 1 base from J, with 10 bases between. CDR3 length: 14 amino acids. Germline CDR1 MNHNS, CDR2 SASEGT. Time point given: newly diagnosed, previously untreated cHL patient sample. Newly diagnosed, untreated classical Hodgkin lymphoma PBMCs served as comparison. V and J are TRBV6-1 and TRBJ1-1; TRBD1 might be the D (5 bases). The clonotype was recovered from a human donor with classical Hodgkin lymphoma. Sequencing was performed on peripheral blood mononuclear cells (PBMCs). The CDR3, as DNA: TGTGCCAGCAGTGTGGGGCAAGGGAACACTGAAGCTTTCTTT. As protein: CASSVGQGNTEAFF.